This entry lists 30 T cell receptor beta chains sequenced from one sample in a study of blood T cell repertoires in COVID-19. Sequencing used immunoSEQ multiplex PCR; TCRdb keeps in-frame clones, though not all of them. The repertoire includes under 250,000 clones, more than 80% of them detected once, and 5.5% sits in the top ten. Sequencing used peripheral blood. These receptors were taken from a human donor in a cohort sampled during active COVID-19.

The rearrangement links TRBV25-1 to TRBJ2-3; D possibly corresponds to TRBD1 (6 bases). The CDR3 is made up of 15 amino acids. V lost 3 bases to trimming and J lost 1 base, with 11 bases between them. The germline V gene encodes CDR1 MGHDK and CDR2 SYGVNS. CDR3 DNA: TGTGCCAGCAGTGATTCACAGGGAGGCACAGATACGCAGTATTTT. It specifies CASSDSQGGTDTQYF.

The chain combines TRBV18 with TRBJ2-2; D not resolved. In germline, CDR1 is KGHSH, CDR2 LQKENI. The CDR3 length is 15 residues. The ends were cut back, 3 bases at V and 6 bases at J, with 14 bases in the middle. The CDR3 is CASSPSPHAAGELFF. The CDR3 nucleotides are TGTGCCAGCTCACCGAGTCCTCATGCCGCCGGGGAGCTGTTTTTT.

V and J are TRBV10-2 and TRBJ2-3, with 14 bases fitting TRBD2. This CDR3 contains 17 residues. CDR1 WSHSY and CDR2 SAAADI come from the germline V gene. The ends lost 2 bases at V and 4 bases at J; junction bases unmatched: 5. CDR3 in amino acids: CASSEGLAGGVADTQYF. CDR3 nucleotide sequence: TGCGCCAGCAGTGAGGGACTAGCGGGAGGAGTTGCAGATACGCAGTATTTT.

V and J are TRBV10-1 and TRBJ2-2, with TRBD2 identical over 7 bases. The CDR3 is 14 amino acids. V lost 3 bases to trimming and J lost 6 bases; unmatched junction nucleotides: 4. Germline lookup yields CDR1 WNHNN and CDR2 SYGVQD (reference sequence). The DNA for the CDR3 is TGCGCCAGCAGTGACCCGGGGGGTTCCGGGGAGCTGTTTTTT. Translated: CASSDPGGSGELFF.

V gene TRBV19 combines with J gene TRBJ2-1; D perhaps matches TRBD2 (6 bases). CDR1 is LNHDA and CDR2 is SQIVND in the germline V gene (reference sequence). V gave up 7 bases and J gave up 4 bases, with 14 bases separating them. CDR3 length: 14 amino acids. The CDR3 coding sequence is TGTGCCAGTACCCCGCAGGAGGGGTACAATGAGCAGTTCTTC. It codes for CASTPQEGYNEQFF.

J is TRBJ2-2 and V is TRBV3-1 (or the pseudogene TRBV3-2), with no clear D. The length of the CDR3 is 13 residues. CDR1 is LGHDT and CDR2 is YNNKEL in the germline V gene (reference sequence). Trimming shortened V by 6 bases and J by 5 bases, and 10 bases separated the two germline ends. The DNA of the CDR3 is TGTGCCAGCAGTTTAGTTGAAACCGGGGAGCTGTTTTTT. It encodes CASSLVETGELFF.

V usage is TRBV5-1 and J usage is TRBJ2-2; weak D call: TRBD1 (6 bases). V was cut by 4 bases and J by 4 bases, with 8 bases left in between. The CDR3 length is 13 residues. Per the germline V gene, CDR1 is SGHRS and CDR2 is YFSETQ. The CDR3 region has the DNA TGCGCCAGCAGCGAACAGGGCACCGGGGAGCTGTTTTTT. It translates to CASSEQGTGELFF.

In its sample, this clone was seen a few times. This rearrangement joins TRBV5-6 to TRBJ2-7, with TRBD1 matching over 9 bases. Germline loops: CDR1 SGHDT, CDR2 YYEEEE. The junction had 5 bases not matched to a gene; V was cut back by 0 bases and J by 4 bases. CDR3 length equals 15 residues. The CDR3: CASSLDGTGLYEQYF. CDR3 DNA sequence: TGTGCCAGCAGCTTGGATGGGACAGGGCTGTACGAGCAGTACTTC.

The rearrangement links TRBV19 to TRBJ1-2, with D tentatively TRBD1 (5 bases). CDR3 length: 14 amino acids. Trimming took 8 bases from V and 1 from J, leaving 14 bases between them. Germline V CDR1 and CDR2: LNHDA, SQIVND (reference sequence). DNA for the CDR3: TGTGCCAGTGGTAGGCAGGGAAGTAACTATGGCTACACCTTC. Translation gives CASGRQGSNYGYTF.

The CDR3 here is CASSSAFPGLAGGYNEQFF. DNA of the CDR3: TGTGCCAGCAGTTCGGCCTTTCCGGGACTAGCGGGGGGTTACAATGAGCAGTTCTTC. The chain has TRBV28 and TRBJ2-1; 15 bases map to TRBD2. This CDR3 is 19 amino acids long. From germline, CDR1 is MDHEN and CDR2 SYDVKM. With 4 bases clipped from V and 4 bases from J, the junction kept 11 bases outside the gene matches.

The gene calls are TRBV6-6 and TRBJ1-3; TRBD1 might be the D (6 bases). The germline V gene has CDR1 MNHNY and CDR2 SVGAGI (reference sequence). Between the trimmed V and J ends, which lost 8 bases and 0 bases, there was a span of 14 bases. The CDR3 has 15 residues. DNA for the CDR3: TGTGCCAGCTCGCCCACAGGGAGCTCTGGAAACACCATATATTTT. Protein sequence: CASSPTGSSGNTIYF.

J is TRBJ2-1 and V is TRBV5-1; 14 bases are shared with TRBD2. V was pared by 4 bases and J by 9 bases, with 3 bases of the junction left unmatched. The CDR3 contains 14 residues. CDR1 SGHRS and CDR2 YFSETQ come from the germline V gene. The CDR3, as DNA: TGCGCCAGCAGCGGGACTAGCGGGAGTGGTGAGCAGTTCTTC. This encodes CASSGTSGSGEQFF.

This sequence joins TRBV6-5 and TRBJ1-1; TRBD1 might be the D (6 bases). The CDR3 consists of 12 residues. Germline values: CDR1 MNHEY, CDR2 SVGAGI. Trimming took 6 bases from V and 7 from J, leaving 12 bases between them. CDR3 in amino acids: CASRSGVNEAFF. Written as DNA, the CDR3 is TGTGCCAGCAGGTCAGGGGTAAATGAAGCTTTCTTT.

CDR3 nucleotide sequence: TGTGCCTGGAGTGTACAGTGGCGAGCGGGGGGGAGTTATGAGCAGTTCTTC. It yields the protein CAWSVQWRAGGSYEQFF. The chain recombines TRBV30 with TRBJ2-1, with TRBD2 matching 10 bases. J lost 8 bases, V lost 0 bases, and 13 bases had no gene match. The CDR3 consists of 17 residues. Per germline, CDR1 GTSNPN and CDR2 SVGIG (reference sequence).

V usage is TRBV7-6 and J usage is TRBJ1-1; possible D gene TRBD1, 6 bases. The CDR3 is 16 residues long. Germline CDR1 and CDR2: SGHVS and FNYEAQ. The ends were cut back, 1 base at V and 2 bases at J, with 14 bases in the middle. CDR3 sequence (DNA): TGTGCCAGCAGCTTAGATCGGCAGGGGCCTAACACTGAAGCTTTCTTT. Amino acid sequence: CASSLDRQGPNTEAFF.

This clone was seen a single time. This chain uses TRBV11-2 with TRBJ2-2; the match to TRBD2 covers 15 bases. Germline-derived CDR1 and CDR2 are SGHAT and FQNNGV. The CDR3 has 19 residues. Trimming took 5 bases from V and 4 from J; bases not matched to a gene: 11. The CDR3 spells CASSPRTSGRGTGTGELFF. The CDR3 DNA sequence: TGTGCCAGCAGCCCGCGGACTAGCGGGAGGGGGACGGGCACCGGGGAGCTGTTTTTT.

The sample holds one count of this clone. V gene TRBV5-1 combines with J gene TRBJ2-7; 8 bases map to TRBD1. Germline V gene sequence: CDR1 SGHRS, CDR2 YFSETQ. This CDR3 spans 14 amino acids. Germline trimming cut 3 bases from V and 3 bases from J; bases unmatched to any gene: 5. This chain's CDR3 is CASSYGQGGYEQYF. The CDR3 nucleotides are TGCGCCAGCAGCTACGGACAGGGTGGCTACGAGCAGTACTTC.

This clone appeared a few times. CDR3 sequence reads: CAWSQGQAAGYTF. The CDR3 DNA reads as TGTGCCTGGAGTCAAGGACAGGCAGCTGGCTACACCTTC. The gene calls are TRBV30 and TRBJ1-2; 7 nucleotides line up with TRBD1. Germline V gene lookup returns CDR1 GTSNPN and CDR2 SVGIG (reference sequence). V shed 2 bases and J 7 bases; nucleotides not matched to a gene: 7. The CDR3 runs to 13 residues.

The gene calls are TRBV6-1 and TRBJ2-1; TRBD1 might be the D (5 bases). The ends were cut back, 0 bases at V and 7 bases at J, with 7 bases in the middle. Germline CDR1 and CDR2: MNHNS and SASEGT. The CDR3 spans 13 residues. Written as DNA, the CDR3 is TGTGCCAGCAGTGAAGCGCGACAGAATGAGCAGTTCTTC. Protein product: CASSEARQNEQFF.

This clone showed up just a few times. The genes are TRBV19 and TRBJ2-2; D might be TRBD1 (5 bases). Germline V gene data show CDR1 as LNHDA and CDR2 as SQIVND (reference sequence). V was shortened by 8 bases and J by 7 bases, with 17 bases between the two germline ends. The CDR3 sequence is 14 residues long. In DNA form, the CDR3 reads TGTGCCAGTCTCTCGGGCAGGGTCGACGGGGAGCTGTTTTTT. Translated: CASLSGRVDGELFF.

The chain carries TRBV27 and TRBJ1-2, with TRBD1 as a possible D gene (6 bases). CDR3 length: 15 residues. Germline V CDR1 and CDR2: MNHEY, SMNVEV (reference sequence). V gave up 4 bases and J gave up 7 bases, with 19 bases separating them. DNA for the CDR3: TGTGCCAGCAGTTCTGAATCCGGGACACCTTTTGGCTACACCTTC. It is translated as CASSSESGTPFGYTF.

This rearrangement joins TRBV7-9 to TRBJ2-2; 9 bases match TRBD2. This CDR3 spans 14 amino acids. From germline, CDR1 is SEHNR and CDR2 FQNEAQ (reference sequence). V lost 5 bases to trimming and J lost 7 bases; unmatched junction nucleotides: 5. Here the CDR3 reads CASSMSSGIGELFF. Written as DNA, the CDR3 is TGTGCCAGCAGCATGTCTAGCGGGATCGGGGAGCTGTTTTTT.

As to this clone: This same CDR3 is encoded by further DNA sequences in the sample. This chain connects TRBV14 to TRBJ1-1; D is ambiguous. The germline V gene has CDR1 SGHDN and CDR2 FVKESK. This CDR3 region has 14 residues. Trimming took off 1 base at V and 1 base at J, with 7 bases between the two ends. This chain's CDR3 is CASSQVGGNTEAFF. As DNA, the CDR3 is TGTGCCAGCAGCCAAGTTGGCGGGAACACTGAAGCTTTCTTT.

This chain connects TRBV14 to TRBJ2-2; no definite D call. The CDR3 is 14 residues long. Trimming removed 3 bases from V and 1 base from J, with 6 bases in between. The germline gives CDR1 SGHDN, CDR2 FVKESK. CDR3 sequence (DNA): TGTGCCAGCAGCCATATACAGAACACCGGGGAGCTGTTTTTT. Its translation is CASSHIQNTGELFF.

V usage is TRBV6-5 and J usage is TRBJ1-1, with TRBD1 identical over 10 bases. J gave up 10 bases and V 5 bases, and 4 bases lay outside the gene matches. CDR1 MNHEY and CDR2 SVGAGI come from the germline V gene. The CDR3 loop spans 12 amino acids. The CDR3 sequence: CASSPGDRGAFF. The DNA of the CDR3 is TGTGCCAGCAGTCCTGGGGACAGGGGAGCTTTCTTT.

With respect to this clone: One junction end disagrees with the germline gene, perhaps due to a read error. This chain links TRBV7-7 with TRBJ2-1, with 9 bases that match TRBD2. The CDR3 covers 15 residues. CDR1 SSHAT and CDR2 FNYEAQ come from the germline V gene (reference sequence). The CDR3 region is CASSFNGGGDNEQFF. Here the CDR3 DNA reads TGTGCTAGCAGCTTCAATGGCGGGGGGGACAATGAGCAGTTCTTC.

The chain employs TRBV24-1 and TRBJ1-5; a weak D match, TRBD1 (5 bases). The CDR3 contains 15 residues. CDR1 and CDR2 from the germline V gene are KGHDR and SFDVKD. V dropped 4 bases and J dropped 4 bases, with 13 bases sitting between them. DNA for the CDR3: TGTGCCACCAGTGACGGGGGTCCTTATAATCAGCCCCAGCATTTT. As protein: CATSDGGPYNQPQHF.

The chain combines TRBV30 with TRBJ1-1; TRBD1 aligns across 8 bases. J lost 4 bases, V lost 0 bases, and 10 bases had no gene match. The CDR3 is 16 residues long. Germline CDR1 is GTSNPN and CDR2 is SVGIG (reference sequence). CDR3 DNA sequence: TGTGCCTGGAGTGTCCCTCGGACAGGGAGGACCACTGAAGCTTTCTTT. This encodes CAWSVPRTGRTTEAFF.

The genes are TRBV19 and TRBJ2-3; 10 nucleotides line up with TRBD1. This CDR3 contains 17 residues. Germline V CDR1 and CDR2: LNHDA, SQIVND (reference sequence). Unmatched junction bases numbered 7, after V lost 4 bases and J lost 0 bases. The DNA for the CDR3 is TGTGCCAGTAGTACCGACCGGACAGGGGGTAGCACAGATACGCAGTATTTT. Its protein product is CASSTDRTGGSTDTQYF.

V usage is TRBV4-1 and J usage is TRBJ1-4; 7 bases are a match to TRBD1. V was pared by 1 base and J by 8 bases, with 1 base of the junction left unmatched. There are 13 residues in the CDR3. Germline V lookup: CDR1 MGHRA, CDR2 YSYEKL. DNA for the CDR3: TGCGCCAGCAGCCAAGGACAGGGAGAAAAACTGTTTTTT. It specifies CASSQGQGEKLFF.